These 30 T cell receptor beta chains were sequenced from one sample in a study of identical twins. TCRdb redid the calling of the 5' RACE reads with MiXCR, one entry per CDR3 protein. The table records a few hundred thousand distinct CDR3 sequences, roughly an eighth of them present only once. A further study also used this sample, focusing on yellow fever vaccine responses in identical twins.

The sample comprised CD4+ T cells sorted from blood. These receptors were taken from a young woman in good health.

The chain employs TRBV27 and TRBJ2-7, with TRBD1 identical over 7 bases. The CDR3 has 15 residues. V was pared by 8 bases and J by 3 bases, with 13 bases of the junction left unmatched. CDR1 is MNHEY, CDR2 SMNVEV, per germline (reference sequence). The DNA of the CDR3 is TGTGCCAGCGCAGCCTTCGACAGGGAGAACTACGAGCAGTACTTC. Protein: CASAAFDRENYEQYF.

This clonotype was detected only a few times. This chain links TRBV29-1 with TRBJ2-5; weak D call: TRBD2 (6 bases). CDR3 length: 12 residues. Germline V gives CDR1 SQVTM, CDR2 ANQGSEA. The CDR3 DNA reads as TGCAGGGGGGGTAGGGTGGGAGAGACCCAGTACTTC. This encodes CRGGRVGETQYF.

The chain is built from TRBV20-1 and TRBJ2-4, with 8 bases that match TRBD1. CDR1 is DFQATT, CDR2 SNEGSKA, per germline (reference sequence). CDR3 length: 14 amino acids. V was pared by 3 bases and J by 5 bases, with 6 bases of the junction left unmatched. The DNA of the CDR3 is TGCAGTGCTAGCCAGGGGGCCCGGGAAAACATTCAGTACTTC. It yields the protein CSASQGARENIQYF.

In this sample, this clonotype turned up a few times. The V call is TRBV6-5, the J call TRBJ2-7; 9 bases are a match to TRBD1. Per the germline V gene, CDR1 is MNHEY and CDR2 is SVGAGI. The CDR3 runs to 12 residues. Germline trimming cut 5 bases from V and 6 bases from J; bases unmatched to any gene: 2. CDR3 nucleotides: TGTGCCAGCAGTGGACAGGGGCTCGAGCAGTACTTC. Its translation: CASSGQGLEQYF.

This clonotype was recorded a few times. CDR3 in amino acids: CATSRDPLHPGGWSYEQYF. CDR3 in DNA: TGTGCCACCAGCAGAGACCCTCTCCACCCCGGCGGTTGGTCCTACGAGCAGTACTTC. This chain connects TRBV15 to TRBJ2-7, with D uncertain. In germline, CDR1 is LNHNV, CDR2 YYDKDF (reference sequence). The germline V and J ends were trimmed by 0 bases and 1 base, with 22 bases remaining between them. CDR3 length: 19 residues.

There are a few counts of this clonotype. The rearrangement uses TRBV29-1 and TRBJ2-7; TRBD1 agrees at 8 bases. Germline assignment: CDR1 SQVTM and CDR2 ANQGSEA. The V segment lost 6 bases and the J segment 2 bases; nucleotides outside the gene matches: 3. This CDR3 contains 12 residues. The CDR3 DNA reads TGCAGCGTCAGGGGGCGTCCCTACGAGCAGTACTTC. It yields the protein CSVRGRPYEQYF.

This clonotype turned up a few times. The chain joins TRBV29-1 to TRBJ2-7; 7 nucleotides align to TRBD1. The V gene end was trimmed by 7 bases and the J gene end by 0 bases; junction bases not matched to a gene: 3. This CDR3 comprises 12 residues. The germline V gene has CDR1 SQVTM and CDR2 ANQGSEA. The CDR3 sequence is CSGQGDSYEQYF. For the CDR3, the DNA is TGCAGCGGCCAGGGGGACTCCTACGAGCAGTACTTC.

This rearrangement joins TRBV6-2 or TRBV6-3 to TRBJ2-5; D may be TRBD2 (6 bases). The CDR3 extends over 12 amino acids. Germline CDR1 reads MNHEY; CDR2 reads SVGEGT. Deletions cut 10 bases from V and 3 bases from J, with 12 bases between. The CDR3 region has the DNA TGTGCCACGACGGCGGGGAAAGAGACCCAGTACTTC. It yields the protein CATTAGKETQYF.

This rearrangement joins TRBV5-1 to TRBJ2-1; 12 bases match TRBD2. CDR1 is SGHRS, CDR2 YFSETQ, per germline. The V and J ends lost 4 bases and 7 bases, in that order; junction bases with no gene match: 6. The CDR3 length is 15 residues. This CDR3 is CASSPRLAGENEQFF. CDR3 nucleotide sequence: TGCGCCAGCAGCCCCCGACTAGCGGGAGAGAATGAGCAGTTCTTC.

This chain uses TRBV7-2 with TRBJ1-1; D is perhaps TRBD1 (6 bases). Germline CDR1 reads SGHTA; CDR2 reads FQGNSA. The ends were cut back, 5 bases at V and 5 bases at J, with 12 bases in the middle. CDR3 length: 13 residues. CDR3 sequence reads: CASSPGHGTEAFF. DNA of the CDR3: TGTGCCAGCAGCCCGGGACACGGGACTGAAGCTTTCTTT.

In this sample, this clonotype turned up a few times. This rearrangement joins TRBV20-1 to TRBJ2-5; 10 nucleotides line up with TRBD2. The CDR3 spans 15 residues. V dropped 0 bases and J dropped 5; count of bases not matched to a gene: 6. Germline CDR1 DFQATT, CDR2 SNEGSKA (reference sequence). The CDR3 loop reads CSARDPAGGVETQYF. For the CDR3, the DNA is TGCAGTGCTAGAGATCCAGCGGGGGGGGTGGAGACCCAGTACTTC.

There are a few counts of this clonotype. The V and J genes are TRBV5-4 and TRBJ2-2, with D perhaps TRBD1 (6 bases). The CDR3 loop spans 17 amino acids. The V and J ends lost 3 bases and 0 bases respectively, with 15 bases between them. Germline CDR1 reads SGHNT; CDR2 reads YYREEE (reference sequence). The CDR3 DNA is TGTGCCAGCAGCTCCCTCAGGGCAGGGGCGAACACCGGGGAGCTGTTTTTT. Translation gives CASSSLRAGANTGELFF.

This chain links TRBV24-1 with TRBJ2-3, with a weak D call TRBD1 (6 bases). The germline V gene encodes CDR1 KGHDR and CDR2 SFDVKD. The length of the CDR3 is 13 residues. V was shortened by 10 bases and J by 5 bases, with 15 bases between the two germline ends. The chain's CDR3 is CATGAGVGDTQYF. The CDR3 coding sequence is TGTGCCACGGGGGCCGGGGTAGGAGATACGCAGTATTTT.

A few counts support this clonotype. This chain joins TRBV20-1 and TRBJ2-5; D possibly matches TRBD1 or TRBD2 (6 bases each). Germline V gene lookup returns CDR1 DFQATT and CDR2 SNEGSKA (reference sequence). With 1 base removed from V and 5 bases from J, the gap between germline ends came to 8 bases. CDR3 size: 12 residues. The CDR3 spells CSARGGAETQYF. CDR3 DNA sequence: TGCAGTGCTAGAGGGGGGGCCGAGACCCAGTACTTC.

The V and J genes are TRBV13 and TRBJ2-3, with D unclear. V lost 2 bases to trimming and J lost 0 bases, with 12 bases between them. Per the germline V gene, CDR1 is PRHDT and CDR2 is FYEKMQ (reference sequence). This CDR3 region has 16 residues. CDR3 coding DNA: TGTGCCAGCAGCTTAAAGGCCAAAGTAAGCACAGATACGCAGTATTTT. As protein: CASSLKAKVSTDTQYF.

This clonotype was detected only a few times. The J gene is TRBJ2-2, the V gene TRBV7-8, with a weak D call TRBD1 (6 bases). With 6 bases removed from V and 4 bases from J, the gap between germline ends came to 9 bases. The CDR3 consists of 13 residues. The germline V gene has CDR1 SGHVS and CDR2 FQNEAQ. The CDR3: CASSTGRTGELFF. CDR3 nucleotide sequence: TGTGCCAGCAGTACAGGGCGCACCGGGGAGCTGTTTTTT.

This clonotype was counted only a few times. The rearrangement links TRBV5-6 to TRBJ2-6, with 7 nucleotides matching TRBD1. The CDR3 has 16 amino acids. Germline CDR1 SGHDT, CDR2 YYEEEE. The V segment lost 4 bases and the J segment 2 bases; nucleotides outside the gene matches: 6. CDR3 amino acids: CASSATGVAGANVLTF. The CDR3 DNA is TGTGCCAGCAGCGCTACAGGGGTCGCTGGGGCCAACGTCCTGACTTTC.

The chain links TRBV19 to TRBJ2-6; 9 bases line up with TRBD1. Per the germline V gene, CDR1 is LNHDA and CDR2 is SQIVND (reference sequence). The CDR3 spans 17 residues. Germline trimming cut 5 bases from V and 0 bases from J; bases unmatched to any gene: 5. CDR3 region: CASSPRTGASGANVLTF. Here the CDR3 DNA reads TGTGCCAGTAGTCCGCGGACAGGGGCCTCTGGGGCCAACGTCCTGACTTTC.

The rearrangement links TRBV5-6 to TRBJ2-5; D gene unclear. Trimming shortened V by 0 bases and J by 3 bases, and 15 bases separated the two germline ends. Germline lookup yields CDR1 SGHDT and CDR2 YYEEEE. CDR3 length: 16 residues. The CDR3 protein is CASSLGIRRSKETQYF. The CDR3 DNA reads TGTGCCAGCAGCTTGGGGATTCGGCGCTCCAAAGAGACCCAGTACTTC.

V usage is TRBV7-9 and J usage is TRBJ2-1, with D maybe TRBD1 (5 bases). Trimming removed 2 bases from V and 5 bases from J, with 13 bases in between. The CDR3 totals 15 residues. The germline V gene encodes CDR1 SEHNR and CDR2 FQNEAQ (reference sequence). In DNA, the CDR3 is TGTGCCAGCAGCTTAATAGTAGGGGCCAACAATGAGCAGTTCTTC. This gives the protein CASSLIVGANNEQFF.

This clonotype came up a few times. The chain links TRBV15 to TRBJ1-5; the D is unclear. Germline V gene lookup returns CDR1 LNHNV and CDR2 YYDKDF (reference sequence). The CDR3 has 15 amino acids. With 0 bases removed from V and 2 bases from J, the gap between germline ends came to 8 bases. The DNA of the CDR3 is TGTGCCACCAGCAGAGATTCGACGGGCAATCAGCCCCAGCATTTT. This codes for CATSRDSTGNQPQHF.

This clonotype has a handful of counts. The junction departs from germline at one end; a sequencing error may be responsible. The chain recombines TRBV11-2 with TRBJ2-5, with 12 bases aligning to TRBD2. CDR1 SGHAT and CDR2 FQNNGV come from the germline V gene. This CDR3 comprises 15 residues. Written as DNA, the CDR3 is TGTGCCAGCAGCACCCGCCTGACTAGCGGGGGTCTCAAGAACTTC. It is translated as CASSTRLTSGGLKNF. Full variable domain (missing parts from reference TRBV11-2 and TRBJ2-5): EAGVAQSPRYKIIEKRQSVAFWCNPISGHATLYWYQQILGQGPKLLIQFQNNGVVDDSQLPKDRFSAERLKGVDSTLKIQPAKLEDSAVYLCASSTRLTSGGLKNFGPGTRLLVL.

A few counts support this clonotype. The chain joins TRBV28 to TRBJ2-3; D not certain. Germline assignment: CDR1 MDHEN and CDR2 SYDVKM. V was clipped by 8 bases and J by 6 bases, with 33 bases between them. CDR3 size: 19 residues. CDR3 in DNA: TGTGCCAGCCCCGAGTCGGGTCGGTGGCCTCCCAACCCTGCGGATACGCAGTATTTT. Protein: CASPESGRWPPNPADTQYF.

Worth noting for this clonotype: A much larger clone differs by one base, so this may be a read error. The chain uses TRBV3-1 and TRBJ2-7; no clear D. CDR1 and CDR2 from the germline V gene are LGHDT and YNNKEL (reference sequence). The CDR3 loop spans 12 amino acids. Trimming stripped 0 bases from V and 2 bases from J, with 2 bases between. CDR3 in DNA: TGTGCCAGCAGCCAAGAAGCCTACGAGCAGTACTTC. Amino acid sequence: CASSQEAYEQYF.

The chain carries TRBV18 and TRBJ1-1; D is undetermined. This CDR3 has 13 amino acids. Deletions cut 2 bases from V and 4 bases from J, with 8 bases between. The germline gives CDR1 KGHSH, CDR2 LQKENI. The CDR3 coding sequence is TGTGCCAGCTCACCAATGCCCGGCACTGAAGCTTTCTTT. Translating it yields CASSPMPGTEAFF.

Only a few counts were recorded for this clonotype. As DNA, the CDR3 is TGTGCCAGCAGCTTAGTCGGAAACGGGGAGCTGTTTTTT. This gives the protein CASSLVGNGELFF. V and J are TRBV13 and TRBJ2-2; D is unresolved. The CDR3 covers 13 residues. From germline, CDR1 is PRHDT and CDR2 FYEKMQ (reference sequence). V lost 1 base and J lost 7, with 7 bases in between.

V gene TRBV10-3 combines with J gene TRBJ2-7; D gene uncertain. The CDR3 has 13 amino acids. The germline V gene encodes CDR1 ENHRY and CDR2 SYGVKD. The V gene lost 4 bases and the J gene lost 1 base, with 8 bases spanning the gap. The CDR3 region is CAISVLQSYEQYF. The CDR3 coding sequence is TGTGCCATCAGTGTGTTACAATCCTACGAGCAGTACTTC.

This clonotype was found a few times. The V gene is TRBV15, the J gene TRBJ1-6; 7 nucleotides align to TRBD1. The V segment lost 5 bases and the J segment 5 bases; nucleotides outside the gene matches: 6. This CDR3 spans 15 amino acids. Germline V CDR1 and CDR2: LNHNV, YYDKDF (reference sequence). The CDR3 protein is CATSATGFNNSPLHF. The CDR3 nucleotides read TGTGCCACCAGCGCGACAGGGTTCAATAATTCACCCCTCCACTTT.

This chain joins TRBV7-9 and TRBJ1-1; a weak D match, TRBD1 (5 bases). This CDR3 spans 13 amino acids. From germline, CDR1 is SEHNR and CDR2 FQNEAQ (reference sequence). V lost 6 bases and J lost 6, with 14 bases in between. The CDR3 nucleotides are TGTGCCAGCAGTCCCAACCGGGGCGCTGAAGCTTTCTTT. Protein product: CASSPNRGAEAFF.

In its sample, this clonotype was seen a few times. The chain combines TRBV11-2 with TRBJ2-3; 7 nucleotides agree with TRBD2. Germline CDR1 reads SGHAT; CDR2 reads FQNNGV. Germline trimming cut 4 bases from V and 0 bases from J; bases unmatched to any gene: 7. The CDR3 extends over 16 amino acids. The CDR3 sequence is CASSSRGTSSTDTQYF. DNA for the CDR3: TGTGCCAGCAGCTCGCGGGGGACCTCTAGCACAGATACGCAGTATTTT.